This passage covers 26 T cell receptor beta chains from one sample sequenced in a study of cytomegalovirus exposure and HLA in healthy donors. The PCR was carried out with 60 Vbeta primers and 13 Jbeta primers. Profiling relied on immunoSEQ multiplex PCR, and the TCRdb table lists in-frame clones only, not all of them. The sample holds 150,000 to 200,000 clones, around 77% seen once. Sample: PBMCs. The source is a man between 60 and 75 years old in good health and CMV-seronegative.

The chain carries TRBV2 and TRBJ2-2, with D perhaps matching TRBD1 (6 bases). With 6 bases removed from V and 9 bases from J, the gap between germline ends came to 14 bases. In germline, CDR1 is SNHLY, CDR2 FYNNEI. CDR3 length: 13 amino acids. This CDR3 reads CASRAPQGRELFF. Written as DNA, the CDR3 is TGTGCCAGCAGGGCCCCACAGGGCCGGGAGCTGTTTTTT. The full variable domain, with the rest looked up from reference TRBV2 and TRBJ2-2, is EPEVTQTPSHQVTQMGQEVILRCVPISNHLYFYWYRQILGQKVEFLVSFYNNEISEKSEIFDDQFSVERPDGSNFTLKIRSTKLEDSAMYFCASRAPQGRELFFGEGSRLTVL.

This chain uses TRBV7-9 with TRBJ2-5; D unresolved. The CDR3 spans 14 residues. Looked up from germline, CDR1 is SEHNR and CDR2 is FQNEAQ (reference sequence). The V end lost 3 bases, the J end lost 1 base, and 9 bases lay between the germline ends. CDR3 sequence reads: CASSFSRVQETQYF. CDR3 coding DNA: TGTGCCAGCAGCTTTTCCCGGGTCCAAGAGACCCAGTACTTC.

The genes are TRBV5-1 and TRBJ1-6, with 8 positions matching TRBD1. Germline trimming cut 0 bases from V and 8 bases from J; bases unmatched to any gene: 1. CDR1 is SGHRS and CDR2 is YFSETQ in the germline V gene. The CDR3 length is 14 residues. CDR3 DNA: TGCGCCAGCAGCTTGGCGGACAGGGATTCACCCCTCCACTTT. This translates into CASSLADRDSPLHF. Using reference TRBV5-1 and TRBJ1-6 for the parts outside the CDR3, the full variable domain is KAGVTQTPRYLIKTRGQQVTLSCSPISGHRSVSWYQQTPGQGLQFLFEYFSETQRNKGNFPGRFSGRQFSNSRSEMNVSTLELGDSALYLCASSLADRDSPLHFGNGTRLTVT.

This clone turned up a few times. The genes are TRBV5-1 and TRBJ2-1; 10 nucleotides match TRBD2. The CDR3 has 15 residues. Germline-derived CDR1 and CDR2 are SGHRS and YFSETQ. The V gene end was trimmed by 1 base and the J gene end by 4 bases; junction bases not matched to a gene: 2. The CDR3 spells CASSLSSGGYNEQFF. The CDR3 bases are TGCGCCAGCAGCTTGTCTAGCGGGGGTTACAATGAGCAGTTCTTC.

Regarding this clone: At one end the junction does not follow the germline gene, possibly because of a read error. The CDR3 protein is CAWRRDSNQPQNF. Written as DNA, the CDR3 is TGTGCCTGGAGGCGGGATAGCAATCAGCCCCAGAATTTT. The V call is TRBV30, the J call TRBJ1-5, with unresolved D. This CDR3 is 13 amino acids long. Germline loops: CDR1 GTSNPN, CDR2 SVGIG (reference sequence).

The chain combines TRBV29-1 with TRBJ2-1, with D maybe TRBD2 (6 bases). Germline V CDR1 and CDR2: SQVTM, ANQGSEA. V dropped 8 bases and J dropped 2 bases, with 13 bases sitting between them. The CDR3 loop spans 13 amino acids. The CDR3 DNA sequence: TGCAGCTACCAGGGACTGCCCTACAATGAGCAGTTCTTC. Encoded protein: CSYQGLPYNEQFF.

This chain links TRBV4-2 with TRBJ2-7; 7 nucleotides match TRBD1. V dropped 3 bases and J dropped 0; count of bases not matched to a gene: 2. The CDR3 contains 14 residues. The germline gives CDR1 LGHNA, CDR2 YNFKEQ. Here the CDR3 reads CASSQGDSSYEQYF. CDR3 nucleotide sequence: TGTGCCAGCAGCCAGGGGGACAGCTCCTACGAGCAGTACTTC.

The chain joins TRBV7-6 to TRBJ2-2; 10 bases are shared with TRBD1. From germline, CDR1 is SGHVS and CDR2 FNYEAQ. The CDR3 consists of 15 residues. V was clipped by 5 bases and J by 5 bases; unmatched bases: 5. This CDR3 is CASSARTGGTGELFF. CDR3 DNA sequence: TGTGCCAGCAGCGCAAGGACAGGGGGAACCGGGGAGCTGTTTTTT. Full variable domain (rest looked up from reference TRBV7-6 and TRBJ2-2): GAGVSQSPRYKVTKRGQDVALRCDPISGHVSLYWYRQALGQGPEFLTYFNYEAQQDKSGLPNDRFSAERPEGSISTLTIQRTEQRDSAMYRCASSARTGGTGELFFGEGSRLTVL.

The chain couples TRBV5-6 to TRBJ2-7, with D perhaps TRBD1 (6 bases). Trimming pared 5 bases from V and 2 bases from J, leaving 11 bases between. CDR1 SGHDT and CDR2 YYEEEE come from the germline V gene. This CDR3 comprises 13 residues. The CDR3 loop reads CASSGDKPYEQYF. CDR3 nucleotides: TGTGCCAGCAGTGGGGACAAACCCTACGAGCAGTACTTC.

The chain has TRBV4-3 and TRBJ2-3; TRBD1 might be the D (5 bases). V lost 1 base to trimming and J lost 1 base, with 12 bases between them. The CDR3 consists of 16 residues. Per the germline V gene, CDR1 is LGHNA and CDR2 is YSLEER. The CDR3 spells CASSQAGQGGTDTQYF. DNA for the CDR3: TGCGCCAGCAGCCAAGCCGGCCAGGGTGGCACAGATACGCAGTATTTT.

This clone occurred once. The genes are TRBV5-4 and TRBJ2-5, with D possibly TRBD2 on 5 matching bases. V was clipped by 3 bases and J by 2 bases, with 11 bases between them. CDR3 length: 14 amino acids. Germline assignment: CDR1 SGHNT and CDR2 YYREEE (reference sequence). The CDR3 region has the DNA TGTGCCAGCAGCTCCGCCGGGGTTCAAGAGACCCAGTACTTC. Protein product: CASSSAGVQETQYF.

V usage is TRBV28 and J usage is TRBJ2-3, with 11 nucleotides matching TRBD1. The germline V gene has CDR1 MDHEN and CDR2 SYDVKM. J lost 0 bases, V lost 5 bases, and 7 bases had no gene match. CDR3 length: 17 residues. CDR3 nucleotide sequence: TGTGCCAGCAGTCCCCCCGGACAGGGGGCGAGCACAGATACGCAGTATTTT. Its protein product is CASSPPGQGASTDTQYF.

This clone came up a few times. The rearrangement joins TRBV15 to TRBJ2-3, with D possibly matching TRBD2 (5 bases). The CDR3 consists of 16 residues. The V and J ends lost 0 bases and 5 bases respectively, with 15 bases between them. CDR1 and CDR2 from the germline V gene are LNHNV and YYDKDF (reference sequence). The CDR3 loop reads CATSRDPAAAGDTQYF. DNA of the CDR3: TGTGCCACCAGCAGAGATCCGGCGGCTGCGGGAGATACGCAGTATTTT.

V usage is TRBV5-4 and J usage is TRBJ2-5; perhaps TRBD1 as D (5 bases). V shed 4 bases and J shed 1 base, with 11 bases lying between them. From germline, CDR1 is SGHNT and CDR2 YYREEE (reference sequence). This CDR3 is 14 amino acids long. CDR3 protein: CASSDTGFQETQYF. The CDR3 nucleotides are TGTGCCAGCAGCGACACAGGCTTCCAAGAGACCCAGTACTTC.

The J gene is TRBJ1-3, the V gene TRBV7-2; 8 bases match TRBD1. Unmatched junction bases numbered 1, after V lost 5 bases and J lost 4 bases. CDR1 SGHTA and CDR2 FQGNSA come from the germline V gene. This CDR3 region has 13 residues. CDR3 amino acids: CASSQGAGNTIYF. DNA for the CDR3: TGTGCCAGCAGCCAGGGGGCCGGAAACACCATATATTTT.

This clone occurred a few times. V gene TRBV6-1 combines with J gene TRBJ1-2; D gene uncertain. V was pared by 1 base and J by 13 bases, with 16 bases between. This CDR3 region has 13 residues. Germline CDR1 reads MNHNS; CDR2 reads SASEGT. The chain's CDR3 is CASSEEEGILVTF. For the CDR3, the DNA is TGTGCCAGCAGTGAAGAGGAGGGAATTCTTGTCACCTTC.

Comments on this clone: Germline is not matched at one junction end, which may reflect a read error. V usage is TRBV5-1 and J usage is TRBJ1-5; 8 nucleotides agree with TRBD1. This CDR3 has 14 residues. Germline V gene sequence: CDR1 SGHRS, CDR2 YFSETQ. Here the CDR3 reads CASSLEAGGQPQNF. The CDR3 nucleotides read TGCGCCAGCAGCTTGGAGGCAGGGGGCCAGCCCCAGAATTTT.

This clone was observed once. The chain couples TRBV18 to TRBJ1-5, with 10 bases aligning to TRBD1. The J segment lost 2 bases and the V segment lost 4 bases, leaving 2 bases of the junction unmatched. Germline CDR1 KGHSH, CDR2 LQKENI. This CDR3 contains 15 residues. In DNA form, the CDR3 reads TGTGCCAGCTCACGAGGGACAGGGGGCAATCAGCCCCAGCATTTT. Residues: CASSRGTGGNQPQHF. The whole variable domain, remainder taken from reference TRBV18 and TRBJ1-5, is NAGVMQNPRHLVRRRGQEARLRCSPMKGHSHVYWYRQLPEEGLKFMVYLQKENIIDESGMPKERFSAEFPKEGPSILRIQQVVRGDSAAYFCASSRGTGGNQPQHFGDGTRLSIL.

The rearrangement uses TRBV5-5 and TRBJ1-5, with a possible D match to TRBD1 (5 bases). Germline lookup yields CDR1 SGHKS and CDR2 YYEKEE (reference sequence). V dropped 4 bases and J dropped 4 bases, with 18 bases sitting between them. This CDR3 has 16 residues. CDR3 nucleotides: TGTGCCAGCAGCCCTGACCGACAGCGGGGAAATCAGCCCCAGCATTTT. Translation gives CASSPDRQRGNQPQHF. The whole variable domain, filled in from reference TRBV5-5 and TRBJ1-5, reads DAGVTQSPTHLIKTRGQQVTLRCSPISGHKSVSWYQQVLGQGPQFIFQYYEKEERGRGNFPDRFSARQFPNYSSELNVNALLLGDSALYLCASSPDRQRGNQPQHFGDGTRLSIL.

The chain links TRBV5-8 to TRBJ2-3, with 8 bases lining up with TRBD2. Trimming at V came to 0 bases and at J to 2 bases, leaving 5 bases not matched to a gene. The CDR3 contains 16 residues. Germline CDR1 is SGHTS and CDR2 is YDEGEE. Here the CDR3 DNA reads TGTGCCAGCAGCTTGGAGTTAGCGGGGCACACAGATACGCAGTATTTT. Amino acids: CASSLELAGHTDTQYF.

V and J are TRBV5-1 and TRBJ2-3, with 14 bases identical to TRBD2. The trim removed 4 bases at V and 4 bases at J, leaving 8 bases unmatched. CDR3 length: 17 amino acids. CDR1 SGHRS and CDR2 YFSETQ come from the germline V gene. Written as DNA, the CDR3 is TGCGCCAGCAGCCCTGCCGGGACTAGCGGGGGTCCAGATACGCAGTATTTT. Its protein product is CASSPAGTSGGPDTQYF.

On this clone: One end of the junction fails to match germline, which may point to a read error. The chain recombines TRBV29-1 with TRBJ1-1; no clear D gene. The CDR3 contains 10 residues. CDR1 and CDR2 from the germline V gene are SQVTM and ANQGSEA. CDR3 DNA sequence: TGCAGCGTTGAAGATAGTCGTCGCCTCTTT. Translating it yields CSVEDSRRLF. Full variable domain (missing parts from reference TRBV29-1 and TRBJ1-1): SAVISQKPSRDICQRGTSLTIQCQVDSQVTMMFWYRQQPGQSLTLIATANQGSEATYESGFVIDKFPISRPNLTFSTLTVSNMSPEDSSIYLCSVEDSRRLFGQGTRLTVV.

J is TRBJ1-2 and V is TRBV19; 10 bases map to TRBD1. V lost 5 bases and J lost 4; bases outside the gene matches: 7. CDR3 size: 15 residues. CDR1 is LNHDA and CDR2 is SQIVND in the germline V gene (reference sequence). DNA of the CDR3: TGTGCCAGTAGTCCGGGACAGGGGCGGGCCTATGGCTACACCTTC. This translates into CASSPGQGRAYGYTF.

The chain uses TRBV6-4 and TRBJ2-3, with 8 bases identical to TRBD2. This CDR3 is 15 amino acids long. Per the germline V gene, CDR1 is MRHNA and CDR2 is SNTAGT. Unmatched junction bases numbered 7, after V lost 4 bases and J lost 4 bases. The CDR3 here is CASSAGGGTSDTQYF. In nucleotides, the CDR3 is TGTGCCAGCAGTGCCGGCGGGGGGACGTCAGATACGCAGTATTTT.

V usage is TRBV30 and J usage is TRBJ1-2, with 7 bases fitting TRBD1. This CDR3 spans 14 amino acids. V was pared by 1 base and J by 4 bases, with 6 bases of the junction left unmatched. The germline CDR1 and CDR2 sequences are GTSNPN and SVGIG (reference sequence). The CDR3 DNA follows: TGTGCCTGGAGTGATTTTGGGACAGTCTATGGCTACACCTTC. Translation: CAWSDFGTVYGYTF.

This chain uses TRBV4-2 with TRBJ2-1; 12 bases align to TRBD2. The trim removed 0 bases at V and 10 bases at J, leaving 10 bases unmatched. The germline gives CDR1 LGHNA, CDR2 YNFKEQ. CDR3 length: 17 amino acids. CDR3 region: CASSQDSLAGGRAEQFF. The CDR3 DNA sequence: TGTGCCAGCAGCCAAGATAGTCTAGCGGGAGGGAGGGCGGAGCAGTTCTTC.